A selection of T cell receptor beta chains follows, all from one sample in a study of glioma-infiltrating T cells. TCRdb called the multiplex PCR reads again in MiXCR, with one record for every CDR3 protein. The table has about 140,000 distinct CDR3 sequences, around 40% seen once; the top ten hold 20% to 25%. Sequenced material: glioma tissue, nonneoplastic brain tissue, or PBMCs (not recorded which). The receptors shown here come from a human donor with low-grade glioma or glioblastoma, undergoing nonglioma brain surgery, or in good health (not recorded which). Each CDR3 is given with its conserved first and last residue. Fields, in order: CDR3 length, clone size, D gene, V gene, J gene, CDR3 DNA, CDR3 protein. A D gene is named only where the DNA matches it firmly. Some rows mark clone size as missing; the rest say once, few, many or name a class of expanded clone.

>15|-|TRBD2|TRBV20-1|TRBJ2-3
TGCAGTGCCACCGGACTAGCGGGGCTCACAGATACGCAGTATTTT
CSATGLAGLTDTQYF
>19|few|TRBD2|TRBV6-1|TRBJ2-2
TGTGCCAGCAGTGAAGCAGCCCTAGCGGGGGGGCGAGACACCGGGGAGCTGTTTTTT
CASSEAALAGGRDTGELFF
>16|-|-|TRBV4-1|TRBJ2-1
TGCGCCAGCAGCCGTAAGGCCACTATAGATGAGTCTGAGCAGTTCTTC
CASSRKATIDESEQFF
>14|few|-|TRBV6-1|TRBJ2-1
TGTGCCAGCAGGACAGGCGAATTATACAATGAGCAGTTCTTC
CASRTGELYNEQFF
>17|few|-|TRBV6-2/TRBV6-3|TRBJ1-1
TGTGCCAGCAGTTACTCAAGTTTTCGGACAAGGAACACTGAAGCTTTCTTT
CASSYSSFRTRNTEAFF
>14|-|-|TRBV7-6|TRBJ2-1
TGTGCCAGCAGCTTAGCAACGGGGGGCCTTGAGCAGTTCTTC
CASSLATGGLEQFF
>15|-|-|TRBV7-6|TRBJ2-1
TGTGCCAGCAGCTTGAGCGGATTTGAGTACAATGAGCAGTTCTTC
CASSLSGFEYNEQFF
>15|-|-|TRBV4-3|TRBJ2-5
TGCGCCAGCAGCCAAGCCCAGGGTCTGAGCGAGACCCAGTACTTC
CASSQAQGLSETQYF
>14|-|-|TRBV9|TRBJ2-3
TGTGCCAGCAGCGTAGTGGGGGCAACAGATACGCAGTATTTT
CASSVVGATDTQYF
>14|-|-|TRBV7-9|TRBJ2-1
TGTGCCAGCATCCCCGGGACACCTTACAATGAGCAGTTCTTC
CASIPGTPYNEQFF
>16|once|-|TRBV4-2|TRBJ2-3
TGTGCCAGCAGCCAAGACGGGCGCTTGGGCACAGATACGCAGTATTTT
CASSQDGRLGTDTQYF
>11|-|-|TRBV20-1|TRBJ2-5
TGCAGTGCTAGAGATACTCAGACCCAGTACTTC
CSARDTQTQYF
>12|-|-|TRBV20-1|TRBJ1-1
TGCAGTGCCCTCTATGTCAGCCGGCAACCTTTCTTT
CSALYVSRQPFF
>17|-|TRBD2|TRBV7-9|TRBJ2-7
TGTGCCAGCAGCTTACTGGCTAGCGGGAGGTGGTCCTACGAGCAGTACTTC
CASSLLASGRWSYEQYF
>14|-|-|TRBV6-1|TRBJ2-7
TGTGCCAGCAGCCTTGATACAGGGACGTACGAGCAGTACTTC
CASSLDTGTYEQYF
>13|few|-|TRBV7-6|TRBJ1-2
TGTGCCAGCAGCGGCTACAGGAGCTATGGCTACACCTTC
CASSGYRSYGYTF
>16|-|-|TRBV6-1|TRBJ1-6
TGTGCCAGCAGTCATTCCGGGGAATCCTATAATTCACCCCTCCACTTT
CASSHSGESYNSPLHF
>15|-|TRBD1|TRBV6-1|TRBJ1-2
TGTGCCAGCAGTGAAGCTGTGACAGGGACCTATGGCTACACCTTC
CASSEAVTGTYGYTF
>17|-|TRBD2|TRBV6-1|TRBJ2-1
TGTGCCAGCAGTTCGCCGGGACTAGCGGGGCCGGGGCATGAGCAGTTCTTC
CASSSPGLAGPGHEQFF
>13|-|-|TRBV6-5|TRBJ2-7
TGTGCCAGCAGCCCCAGACTAGTTTACGAGCAGTACTTC
CASSPRLVYEQYF
>14|-|-|TRBV18|TRBJ1-2
TGTGCCAGCTCTCTAAGGGGGACAAACTATGGCTACACCTTC
CASSLRGTNYGYTF
>14|-|TRBD1|TRBV12-3/TRBV12-4|TRBJ1-6
TGTGCCAGCAGTTCCGGGACAGAACAGTCACCCCTCCACTTT
CASSSGTEQSPLHF
>14|-|TRBD2|TRBV28|TRBJ2-2
TGTGCCAGCAGTCCTCGGGGGGATCCCGGGGAGCTGTTTTTT
CASSPRGDPGELFF
>15|few|TRBD2|TRBV19|TRBJ2-5
TGTGCCAGTGCACCGGTAGCGGGGGCCGAAGAGACCCAGTACTTC
CASAPVAGAEETQYF
>13|-|-|TRBV20-1|TRBJ1-1
TGCAGTGCTAGATACAGGTTGAACACTGAAGCTTTCTTT
CSARYRLNTEAFF
>13|-|-|TRBV20-1|TRBJ1-2
TGCAGTGCTAGGGGGACGGGCGACTATGGCTACACCTTC
CSARGTGDYGYTF
>13|many|-|TRBV6-2/TRBV6-3|TRBJ1-1
TGTGCCAGCAGTTACTCCACTTGGCCCGAAGCTTTCTTT
CASSYSTWPEAFF
>12|many|-|TRBV20-1|TRBJ2-7
TGCAGAGCCCGCACGAACTCCTACGAGCAGTACTTC
CRARTNSYEQYF
>14|-|-|TRBV6-1|TRBJ1-6
TGTGCCAGCAGTTATAGAGGCATCGGTTCACCCCTCCACTTT
CASSYRGIGSPLHF
>15|-|-|TRBV4-3|TRBJ1-2
TGCGCCGGCAGCCAAGACCATCTAAACTGGGATGGCTACACCTTC
CAGSQDHLNWDGYTF
>16|-|-|TRBV6-1|TRBJ2-7
TGTGCCAGCAGCCTACTCGCGGACCGGGTGGAGTACGAGCAGTACTTC
CASSLLADRVEYEQYF
>14|many|-|TRBV6-1|TRBJ1-3
TGTGCCAGCATCAGCGCAGTCTCTGGAAACACCATATATTTT
CASISAVSGNTIYF
>15|many|-|TRBV6-1|TRBJ2-3
TGTGCCAGCACCCAAACAACAGGGATCGGAGATACGCAGTATTTT
CASTQTTGIGDTQYF
>15|-|-|TRBV19|TRBJ1-5
TGTGCCAGTAAGGACGGATATAATAGCAATCAGCCCCAGCATTTT
CASKDGYNSNQPQHF
>16|-|-|TRBV20-1|TRBJ1-2
TGCAGTGCTAGAGAACGGCAAAACAGGGTCGCTGATGGCTACACCTTC
CSARERQNRVADGYTF
>15|-|-|TRBV27|TRBJ1-2
TGTGCCAGCAGTCCGACTACCTCAGGGACCTATGGCTACACCTTC
CASSPTTSGTYGYTF
>17|-|TRBD2|TRBV4-1|TRBJ2-1
TGCGCCAGCAGCCAAGAATTTACTAGCGGTTCCTACAATGAGCAGTTCTTC
CASSQEFTSGSYNEQFF
>14|-|-|TRBV7-2|TRBJ2-1
TGTGCCAGCAGCTTGGGGCGAGGGGCCAATGAGCAGTTCTTC
CASSLGRGANEQFF
>15|few|TRBD2|TRBV6-1|TRBJ2-1
TGTGCCAGCAGTACCACTAGCGGCTCCTACAATGAGCAGTTCTTC
CASSTTSGSYNEQFF
>15|-|-|TRBV12-3/TRBV12-4|TRBJ1-2
TGTGCCAGCACGCCCGGGGAGAGGTTTAACTATGGCTACACCTTC
CASTPGERFNYGYTF
>12|-|-|TRBV2|TRBJ1-1
TGTGCCAGCACCGAAGGGGTTTTGGGCGCTTTCTTT
CASTEGVLGAFF
>15|-|-|TRBV4-1|TRBJ2-3
TGCGCCAGCGGCCAAGATAGGACGCGTGAGGATACGCAGTATTTT
CASGQDRTREDTQYF
>12|-|-|TRBV6-6|TRBJ1-1
TGTGCCAGCAGTGGACAGTCCACTGAAGCTTTCTTT
CASSGQSTEAFF
>14|few|-|TRBV6-2/TRBV6-3|TRBJ2-3
TGTGCCAGCTTTTACAGGGAGGGAGCAGATACGCAGTATTTT
CASFYREGADTQYF
>14|-|-|TRBV6-1|TRBJ2-7
TGTGCCAGCAGTGAACAAGTGAGCTCCTACAAGCAGTACTTC
CASSEQVSSYKQYF
>12|few|-|TRBV10-3|TRBJ1-2
TGTGCCATCAGTGAGGAGGGAGGCGGCTACACCTTC
CAISEEGGGYTF
>14|-|-|TRBV20-1|TRBJ2-7
TGCAGTGCTAGATCCCAAGGTGGAGGGTTAGAGCAGTACTTC
CSARSQGGGLEQYF
>14|many|-|TRBV7-9|TRBJ1-1
TGTGCCAGCAGCTTAGAACAGGTTAACACTGAAGCTTTCTTT
CASSLEQVNTEAFF
>16|few|TRBD2|TRBV25-1|TRBJ2-1
TGTGCCAGCAGTGTCTCTAGCGGGGCCCTCTACAATGAGCAGTTCTTC
CASSVSSGALYNEQFF
>13|few|-|TRBV2|TRBJ1-5
TGTGCCAGCAGTCTAGACAGAAATCAGCCCCAGCATTTT
CASSLDRNQPQHF